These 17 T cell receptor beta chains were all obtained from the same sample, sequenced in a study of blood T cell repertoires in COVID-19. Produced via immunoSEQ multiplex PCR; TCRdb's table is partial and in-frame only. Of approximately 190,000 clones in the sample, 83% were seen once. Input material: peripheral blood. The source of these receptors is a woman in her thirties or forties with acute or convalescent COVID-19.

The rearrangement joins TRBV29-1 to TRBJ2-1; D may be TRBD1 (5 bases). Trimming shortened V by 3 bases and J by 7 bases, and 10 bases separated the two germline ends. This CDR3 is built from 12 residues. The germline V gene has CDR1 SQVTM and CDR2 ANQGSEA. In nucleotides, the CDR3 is TGCAGCGTTGAGGCAGGGCCGAATGAGCAGTTCTTC. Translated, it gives CSVEAGPNEQFF.

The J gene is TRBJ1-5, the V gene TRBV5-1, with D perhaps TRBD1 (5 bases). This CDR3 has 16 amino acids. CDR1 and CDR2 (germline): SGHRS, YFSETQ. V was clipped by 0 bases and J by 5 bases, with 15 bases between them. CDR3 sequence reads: CASSLDPGGMYQPQHF. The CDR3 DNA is TGCGCCAGCAGCTTGGACCCCGGGGGAATGTATCAGCCCCAGCATTTT.

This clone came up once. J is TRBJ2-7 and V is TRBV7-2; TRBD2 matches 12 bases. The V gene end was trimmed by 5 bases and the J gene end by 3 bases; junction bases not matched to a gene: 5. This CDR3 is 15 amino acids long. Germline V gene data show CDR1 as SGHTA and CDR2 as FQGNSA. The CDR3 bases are TGTGCCAGCAGCACTCGGACTAGCGGGATCTACGAGCAGTACTTC. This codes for CASSTRTSGIYEQYF.

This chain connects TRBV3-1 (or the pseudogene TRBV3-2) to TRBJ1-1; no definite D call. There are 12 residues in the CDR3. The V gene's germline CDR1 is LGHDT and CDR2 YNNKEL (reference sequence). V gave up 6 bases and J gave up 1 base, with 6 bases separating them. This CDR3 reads CASRSGNTEAFF. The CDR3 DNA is TGTGCCAGCAGGTCAGGGAACACTGAAGCTTTCTTT.

The CDR3 spells CASSHKTGALGGANVLTF. CDR3 DNA: TGTGCCAGCAGCCACAAGACAGGGGCCTTAGGTGGGGCCAACGTCCTGACTTTC. The gene calls are TRBV2 and TRBJ2-6; 8 positions agree with TRBD1. The CDR3 loop spans 18 amino acids. CDR1 and CDR2 (germline): SNHLY, FYNNEI. The ends lost 6 bases at V and 3 bases at J; junction bases unmatched: 13.

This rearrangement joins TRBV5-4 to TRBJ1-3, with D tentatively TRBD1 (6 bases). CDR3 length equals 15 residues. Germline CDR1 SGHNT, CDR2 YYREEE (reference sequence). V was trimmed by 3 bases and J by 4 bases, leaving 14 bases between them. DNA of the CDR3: TGTGCCAGCAGCTCCAGAAATACAGGGGGAAACACCATATATTTT. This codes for CASSSRNTGGNTIYF.

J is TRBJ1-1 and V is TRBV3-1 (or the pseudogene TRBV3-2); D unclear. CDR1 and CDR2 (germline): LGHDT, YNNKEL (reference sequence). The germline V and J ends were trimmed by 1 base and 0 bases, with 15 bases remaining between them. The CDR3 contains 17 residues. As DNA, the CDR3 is TGTGCCAGCAGCCAAGTTTCGTCAGGCGGGCTGAACACTGAAGCTTTCTTT. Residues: CASSQVSSGGLNTEAFF.

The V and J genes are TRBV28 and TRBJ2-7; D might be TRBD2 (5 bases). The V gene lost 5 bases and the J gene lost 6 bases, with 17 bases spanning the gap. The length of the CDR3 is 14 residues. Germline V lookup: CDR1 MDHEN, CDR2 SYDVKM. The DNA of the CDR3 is TGTGCCAGCAGTCTTATTGGACTGGTGGGCGAGCAGTACTTC. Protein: CASSLIGLVGEQYF.

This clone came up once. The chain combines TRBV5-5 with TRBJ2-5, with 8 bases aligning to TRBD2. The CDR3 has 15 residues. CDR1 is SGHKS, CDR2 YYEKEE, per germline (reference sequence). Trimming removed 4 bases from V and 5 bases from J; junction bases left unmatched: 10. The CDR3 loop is CASSQGTRMGETQYF. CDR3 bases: TGTGCCAGCAGCCAGGGGACTAGAATGGGTGAGACCCAGTACTTC.

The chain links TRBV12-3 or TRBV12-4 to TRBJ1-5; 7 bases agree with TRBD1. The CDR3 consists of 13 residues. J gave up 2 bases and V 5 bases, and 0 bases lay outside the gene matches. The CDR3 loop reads CASSGTGNQPQHF. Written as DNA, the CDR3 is TGTGCCAGCAGTGGGACAGGCAATCAGCCCCAGCATTTT.

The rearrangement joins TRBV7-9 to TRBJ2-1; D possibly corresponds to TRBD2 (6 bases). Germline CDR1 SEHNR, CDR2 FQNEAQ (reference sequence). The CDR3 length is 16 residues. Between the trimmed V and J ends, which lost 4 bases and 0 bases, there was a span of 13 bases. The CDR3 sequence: CASSSGTPSSYNEQFF. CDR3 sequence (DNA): TGTGCCAGCAGCTCAGGGACTCCGAGCTCCTACAATGAGCAGTTCTTC. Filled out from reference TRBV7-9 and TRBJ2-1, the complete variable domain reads DTGVSQNPRHKITKRGQNVTFRCDPISEHNRLYWYRQTLGQGPEFLTYFQNEAQLEKSRLLSDRFSAERPKGSFSTLEIQRTEQGDSAMYLCASSSGTPSSYNEQFFGPGTRLTVL.

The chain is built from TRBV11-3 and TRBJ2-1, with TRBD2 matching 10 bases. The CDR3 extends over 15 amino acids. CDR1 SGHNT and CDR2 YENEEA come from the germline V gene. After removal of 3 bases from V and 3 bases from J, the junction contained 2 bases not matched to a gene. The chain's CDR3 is CASSFGLADYNEQFF. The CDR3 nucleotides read TGTGCCAGCAGCTTTGGACTAGCGGACTACAATGAGCAGTTCTTC.

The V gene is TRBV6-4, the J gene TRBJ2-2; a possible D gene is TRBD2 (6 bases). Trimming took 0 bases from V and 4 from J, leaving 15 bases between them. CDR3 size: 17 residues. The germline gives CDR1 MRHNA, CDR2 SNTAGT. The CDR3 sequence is CASSDSSEGASTGELFF. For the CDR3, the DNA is TGTGCCAGCAGTGACTCGTCGGAGGGAGCAAGCACCGGGGAGCTGTTTTTT.

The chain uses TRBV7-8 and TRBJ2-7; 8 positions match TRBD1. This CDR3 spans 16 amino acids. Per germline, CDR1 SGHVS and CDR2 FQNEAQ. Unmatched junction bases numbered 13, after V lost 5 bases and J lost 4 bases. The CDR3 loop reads CASSTIHDRGNYEQYF. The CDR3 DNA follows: TGTGCCAGCAGCACCATCCACGACAGGGGAAATTACGAGCAGTACTTC.

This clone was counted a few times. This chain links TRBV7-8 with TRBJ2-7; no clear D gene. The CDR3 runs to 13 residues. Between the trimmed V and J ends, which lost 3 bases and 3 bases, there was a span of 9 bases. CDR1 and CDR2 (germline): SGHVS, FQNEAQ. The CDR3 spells CASSLLSVYEQYF. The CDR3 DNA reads TGTGCCAGCAGCTTGCTCAGTGTCTACGAGCAGTACTTC.

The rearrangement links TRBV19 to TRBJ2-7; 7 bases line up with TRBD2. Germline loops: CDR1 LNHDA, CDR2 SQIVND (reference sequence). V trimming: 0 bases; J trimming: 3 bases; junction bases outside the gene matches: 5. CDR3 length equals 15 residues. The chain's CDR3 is CASSIDWTGGYEQYF. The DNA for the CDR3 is TGTGCCAGTAGTATAGACTGGACGGGGGGCTACGAGCAGTACTTC. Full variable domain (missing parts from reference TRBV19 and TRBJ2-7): DGGITQSPKYLFRKEGQNVTLSCEQNLNHDAMYWYRQDPGQGLRLIYYSQIVNDFQKGDIAEGYSVSREKKESFPLTVTSAQKNPTAFYLCASSIDWTGGYEQYFGPGTRLTVT.

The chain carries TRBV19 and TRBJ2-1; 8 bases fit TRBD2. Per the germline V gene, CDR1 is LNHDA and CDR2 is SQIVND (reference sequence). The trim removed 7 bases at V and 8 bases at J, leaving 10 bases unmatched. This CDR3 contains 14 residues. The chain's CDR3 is CASKGTSSPHEQFF. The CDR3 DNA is TGTGCCAGTAAAGGGACTAGTAGCCCCCATGAGCAGTTCTTC.